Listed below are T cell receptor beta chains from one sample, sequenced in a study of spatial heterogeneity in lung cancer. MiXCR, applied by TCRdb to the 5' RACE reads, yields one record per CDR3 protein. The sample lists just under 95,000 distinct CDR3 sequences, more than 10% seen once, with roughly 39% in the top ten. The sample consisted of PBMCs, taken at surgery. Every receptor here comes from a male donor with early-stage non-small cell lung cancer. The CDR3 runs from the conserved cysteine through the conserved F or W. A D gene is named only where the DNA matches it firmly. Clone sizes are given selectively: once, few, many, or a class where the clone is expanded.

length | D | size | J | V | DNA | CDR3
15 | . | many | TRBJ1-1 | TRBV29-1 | TGCAGCGTTGAAAGGAGACTGGGGGCAGTCACTGAAGCTTTCTTT | CSVERRLGAVTEAFF
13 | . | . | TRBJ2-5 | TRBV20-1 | TGCAGTGCTAACGCAAAGGAGGCGGAGACCCAGTACTTC | CSANAKEAETQYF
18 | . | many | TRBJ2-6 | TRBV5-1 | TGCGCCAGCAGTTTGACCTTCGACGGGGGCTCTGGGGCCAACGTCCTGACTTTC | CASSLTFDGGSGANVLTF
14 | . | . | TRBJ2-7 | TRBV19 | TGTGCCAGTAACCCGAGAGGGAGTTACCACGAGCAGTACTTC | CASNPRGSYHEQYF
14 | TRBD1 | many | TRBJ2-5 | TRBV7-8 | TGTGCCAGCAGCGCCAGGGGGCTCCAAGAGACCCAGTACTTC | CASSARGLQETQYF
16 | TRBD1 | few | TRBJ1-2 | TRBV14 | TGTGCCAGCAGCCCTCACAGGGGTCGTCAAGGCTATGGCTACACCTTC | CASSPHRGRQGYGYTF
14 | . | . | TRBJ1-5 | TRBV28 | TGTGCCAGCAGTTTTACCCCCCGGGGTCAGCCCCAGCATTTT | CASSFTPRGQPQHF
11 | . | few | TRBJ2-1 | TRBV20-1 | TGCAGTGGAGACTGGTACAATGAGCAGTTCTTC | CSGDWYNEQFF
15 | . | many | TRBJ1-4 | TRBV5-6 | TGTGCCAGCAGCAGCGGGGACGGAGTCAGGAGTCGTCTGTTTTTT | CASSSGDGVRSRLFF
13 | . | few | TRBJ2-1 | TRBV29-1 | TGCAGCGTTGAAGCGGGGGGCGACAATGAGCAGTTCTTC | CSVEAGGDNEQFF
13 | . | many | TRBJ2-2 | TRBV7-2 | TGTGCCAGCAGCTTGTCGCGGGGCGGGGAGCTGTTTTTT | CASSLSRGGELFF
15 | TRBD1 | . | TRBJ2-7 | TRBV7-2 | TGTGCCAGCAGCCCAAGGACAGGGTGGGTTGGCGAGCAGTACTTC | CASSPRTGWVGEQYF
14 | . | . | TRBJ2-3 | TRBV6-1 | TGTGCCGGCTCTCTGGGGACTAGCACAGATACGCAGTATTTT | CAGSLGTSTDTQYF
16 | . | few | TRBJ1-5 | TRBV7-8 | TGTGCCAGCAGCCCCCATGGGGCTCGGGTCGATCAGCCCCAGCATTTT | CASSPHGARVDQPQHF
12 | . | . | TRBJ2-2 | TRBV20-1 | TGCAGTGCTAGTTCGGGTACCGGGGAGCTGTTTTTT | CSASSGTGELFF
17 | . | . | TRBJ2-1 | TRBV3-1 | TGTGCCAGCAGCCAAGTAACCCGGACGGGGCGACTAAATGAGCAGTTCTTC | CASSQVTRTGRLNEQFF
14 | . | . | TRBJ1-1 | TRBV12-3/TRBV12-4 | TGTGCCAGCAGCCCGATGGGGGGGCACACTGAAGCTTTCTTT | CASSPMGGHTEAFF
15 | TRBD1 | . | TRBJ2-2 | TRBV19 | TGTGCCACTCGCCGGGACAGGGTAAACACCGGGGAGCTGTTTTTT | CATRRDRVNTGELFF
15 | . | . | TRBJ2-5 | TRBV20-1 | TGCAGTGCTAGAGATGGTCACCCAAGGGGAAGAAACCAGTACTTC | CSARDGHPRGRNQYF
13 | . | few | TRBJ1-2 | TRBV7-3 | TGTGCCAGCAGCTTAATAAATAACTATGGCTACACCTTC | CASSLINNYGYTF
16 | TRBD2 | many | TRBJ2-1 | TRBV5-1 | TGCGCCAGCAGCTTGGCGGGCGGGGGCTCCTACAATGAGCAGTTCTTC | CASSLAGGGSYNEQFF
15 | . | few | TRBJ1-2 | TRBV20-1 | TGCAGTGCTAGAGATTCTCGAACTCCCTTCTATGGCTACACCTTC | CSARDSRTPFYGYTF
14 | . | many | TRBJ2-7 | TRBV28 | TGTGCCAGCAGTTTGGGGACATACTCCTACGAGCAGTACTTC | CASSLGTYSYEQYF
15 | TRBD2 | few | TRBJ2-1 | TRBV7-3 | TGTGCCAGCAGTCCTAGCGGGAGGAGATTCAATGAGCAGTTCTTC | CASSPSGRRFNEQFF
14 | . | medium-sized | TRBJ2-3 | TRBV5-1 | TGCGCCAGCAGCCTGGGACGGACGACAGATACGCAGTATTTT | CASSLGRTTDTQYF
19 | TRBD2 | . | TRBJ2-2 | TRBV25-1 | TGTGCCAGCAGTGTCGGAACTAGCGGGTGGGACCCGAACACCGGGGAGCTGTTTTTT | CASSVGTSGWDPNTGELFF